This T cell receptor beta chain is drawn from a study of cytomegalovirus exposure and HLA in healthy donors. Study background: Around 85 million unique TCR sequences came from HLA-typed donors in an early release. Study-wide points: Evidence from a later analysis indicated that most CMV-associated TCR beta chains looked HLA-restricted. According to an earlier analysis, most TCR beta V segments yielded productive rearrangements about 87% or about 30% of the time. As was reported, the classifier diagnosed cytomegalovirus status with high specificity and sensitivity.

The PCR contained 60 Vbeta and 13 Jbeta primers. The protocol was immunoSEQ multiplex PCR, while the TCRdb copy is restricted to in-frame clones and leaves out a portion. In the table there are tens of thousands of clones, about four fifths of which are singletons. Worth noting for this clone: Its antigen is undetermined.

Between the trimmed V and J ends, which lost 4 bases and 11 bases, there was a span of 14 bases. The CDR3 is made up of 11 amino acids. CDR1 SQVTM and CDR2 ANQGSEA come from the germline V gene. V usage is TRBV29-1 and J usage is TRBJ1-1; D is uncertain. This clonotype was sampled from a middle-aged woman in good health and CMV-seronegative. The sequenced material came from PBMCs. The DNA of the CDR3 is TGCAGCGTTGTCCGAGGAGTTATTGCTTTCTTT. Translated: CSVVRGVIAFF.